A single sample gave rise to the 15 T cell receptor beta chains below, sequenced in a study of T cell responses to AZD1222 COVID-19 vaccine. TCRdb keeps only in-frame clones here, not all; method: immunoSEQ multiplex PCR. The table has about 140,000 clones, over 85% seen once; the top ten hold roughly 5%. The material was peripheral blood, obtained on day 0 of AZD1222 vaccination. These receptors all come from an adult in good health.

This chain joins TRBV15 and TRBJ2-1; TRBD1 or TRBD2 may be the D gene (5 bases each). This CDR3 has 12 residues. The V end lost 4 bases, the J end lost 12 bases, and 13 bases lay between the germline ends. The germline V gene has CDR1 LNHNV and CDR2 YYDKDF (reference sequence). CDR3 bases: TGTGCCACCAGCACTGAGGGACGGGCGCAGTTCTTC. Its protein is CATSTEGRAQFF.

The V call is TRBV11-1, the J call TRBJ2-7; no reliable D call. The CDR3 has 13 amino acids. V was cut by 7 bases and J by 0 bases, with 10 bases left in between. Germline CDR1 and CDR2: SGHAT and FQDESV (reference sequence). The CDR3 nucleotides read TGTGCCAGCACCGATCAGGCCTCCTACGAGCAGTACTTC. Translating it yields CASTDQASYEQYF.

V is TRBV5-6 and J is TRBJ1-1; 8 bases agree with TRBD1. The CDR3 is made up of 17 amino acids. Germline CDR1 is SGHDT and CDR2 is YYEEEE. V lost 1 base to trimming and J lost 4 bases; unmatched junction nucleotides: 12. CDR3 loop: CASSLIQPGGGSTEAFF. CDR3 bases: TGTGCCAGCAGCTTGATTCAGCCAGGGGGCGGGAGCACTGAAGCTTTCTTT.

This clone was seen once. V and J are TRBV27 and TRBJ2-3; D may correspond to TRBD1 or TRBD2 (6 bases each). V gave up 8 bases and J gave up 1 base, with 16 bases separating them. Germline V gene data show CDR1 as MNHEY and CDR2 as SMNVEV (reference sequence). This CDR3 comprises 15 residues. The CDR3: CASRVGGGGTDTQYF. The DNA of the CDR3 is TGTGCCAGCCGGGTTGGGGGCGGGGGCACAGATACGCAGTATTTT.

The CDR3 here is CSPSQRYEQFF. CDR3 in DNA: TGCAGTCCGAGCCAAAGGTATGAGCAGTTCTTC. This chain uses TRBV20-1 with TRBJ2-1; no definite D call. This CDR3 comprises 11 residues. Trimming took 8 bases from V and 8 from J, leaving 13 bases between them. Germline V CDR1 and CDR2: DFQATT, SNEGSKA (reference sequence).

This chain uses TRBV19 with TRBJ1-2; D remains ambiguous. This CDR3 contains 13 residues. V gave up 8 bases and J gave up 4 bases, with 14 bases separating them. Germline V gives CDR1 LNHDA, CDR2 SQIVND (reference sequence). Written as DNA, the CDR3 is TGTGCCAGTGATTCAGGAGGCCGCTATGGCTACACCTTC. Translated, it gives CASDSGGRYGYTF.

The V gene is TRBV28, the J gene TRBJ1-3, with D hard to call. V lost 5 bases, J lost 1 base, and 9 bases lay in between. The CDR3 length is 14 residues. Germline CDR1 MDHEN, CDR2 SYDVKM. The CDR3 bases are TGTGCCAGCAGTGGGGTTTTGTCTGGAAACACCATATATTTT. This sequence encodes CASSGVLSGNTIYF.

This clone has just a few counts. The CDR3 is CASSVARGPIGELFF. The DNA of the CDR3 is TGTGCCAGCAGCGTAGCCAGGGGGCCGATCGGGGAGCTGTTTTTT. The J gene is TRBJ2-2, the V gene TRBV9; 8 nucleotides line up with TRBD1. The V gene's germline CDR1 is SGDLS and CDR2 YYNGEE. This CDR3 has 15 amino acids. V gave up 0 bases and J gave up 7 bases; unmatched junction bases: 5.

The V call is TRBV5-1, the J call TRBJ2-1; perhaps D is TRBD1 or TRBD2 (6 bases each). Germline V CDR1 and CDR2: SGHRS, YFSETQ. V gave up 0 bases and J gave up 0 bases, with 10 bases separating them. The CDR3 totals 16 residues. CDR3 amino acids: CASSLATGASYNEQFF. CDR3 nucleotides: TGCGCCAGCAGCTTGGCTACGGGGGCCTCCTACAATGAGCAGTTCTTC.

As concerns this clone: Other DNA sequences in this specimen translate into the identical CDR3. The chain links TRBV3-1 (or the pseudogene TRBV3-2) to TRBJ2-7; TRBD1 aligns across 7 bases. This CDR3 is built from 13 residues. The germline gives CDR1 LGHDT, CDR2 YNNKEL (reference sequence). Trimming at V came to 4 bases and at J to 2 bases, leaving 2 bases not matched to a gene. CDR3 loop: CASSPTGTYEQYF. CDR3 nucleotides: TGTGCCAGCAGCCCGACAGGGACCTACGAGCAGTACTTC.

Comments on this clone: One junction end does not reproduce the germline sequence, and a read error may be involved. The V and J genes are TRBV9 and TRBJ2-4; TRBD1 matches 7 bases. In germline, CDR1 is SGDLS, CDR2 YYNGEE. The CDR3 runs 13 residues. CDR3 region: CASSEGTANVFHF. The CDR3 DNA is TGTGCCAGCAGCGAAGGGACAGCAAATGTTTTCCACTTC. Variable domain in full (rest from reference TRBV9 and TRBJ2-4): DSGVTQTPKHLITATGQRVTLRCSPRSGDLSVYWYQQSLDQGLQFLIQYYNGEERAKGNILERFSAQQFPDLHSELNLSSLELGDSALYFCASSEGTANVFHFGAGTRLSVL.

This clone was observed a few times. V usage is TRBV7-2 and J usage is TRBJ2-3; D remains unclear. The CDR3 loop spans 13 amino acids. V shed 0 bases and J shed 4 bases, with 5 bases lying between them. Germline CDR1 reads SGHTA; CDR2 reads FQGNSA. The CDR3 nucleotides read TGTGCCAGCAGCTTAGCGAAGGCAGATACGCAGTATTTT. This translates into CASSLAKADTQYF.

The gene calls are TRBV18 and TRBJ2-1, with TRBD2 matching 13 bases. CDR3 length equals 14 residues. Germline V CDR1 and CDR2: KGHSH, LQKENI. The ends lost 4 bases at V and 9 bases at J; junction bases unmatched: 3. In DNA, the CDR3 is TGTGCCAGCTCACGGACTAGCGGGGGCGGTGAGCAGTTCTTC. As protein: CASSRTSGGGEQFF.

This clone occurred a few times. This rearrangement joins TRBV6-6 to TRBJ2-3, with 9 bases lining up with TRBD2. This CDR3 spans 16 amino acids. After removal of 0 bases from V and 5 bases from J, the junction contained 6 bases not matched to a gene. Germline CDR1 is MNHNY and CDR2 is SVGAGI (reference sequence). The CDR3, as DNA: TGTGCCAGCAGTTACTCGCGGCGGGGGGGCGGAGATACGCAGTATTTT. It encodes CASSYSRRGGGDTQYF.

The chain carries TRBV6-5 and TRBJ2-7; 7 bases map to TRBD2. The CDR3 has 14 residues. Losses at the gene ends were 10 bases for V and 3 bases for J; bases not matched to a gene: 12. The germline gives CDR1 MNHEY, CDR2 SVGAGI. The CDR3 DNA sequence: TGTGCCACCAGACTAGCCGGAAATATCTACGAGCAGTACTTC. Translated: CATRLAGNIYEQYF.